This TCR beta chain was profiled in a study of OX40 agonist ivuxolimab in advanced cancers. In the study overall: Patients were roughly 83% male with ages roughly 20 to 90, mean approximately 55. General observations from the study: Some patients who did not respond also had low normalized T-cell clonal expansion.

Only in-frame clones appear in the TCRdb table, and some are missing; sequencing was by immunoSEQ multiplex PCR. The top ten clones hold around 0.34% of a sample with roughly 90,000 clones, approximately 91% of them seen once. Losses at the gene ends were 5 bases for V and 5 bases for J; bases not matched to a gene: 6. This CDR3 contains 14 residues. CDR1 is SEHNR and CDR2 is FQNEAQ in the germline V gene (reference sequence). Note on this clone: Its antigen remains unidentified.

The chain has TRBV7-9 and TRBJ1-5; 7 bases match TRBD1. The sample in question was CD4+ or CD8+ T cells sorted from blood, obtained in a trial of the OX40 agonist ivuxolimab. The receptor was isolated from an adult with an advanced solid tumor such as melanoma, head and neck, liver or kidney cancer. CDR3 protein: CASSRGQADQPQHF. DNA of the CDR3: TGTGCCAGCAGCCGAGGACAGGCGGATCAGCCCCAGCATTTT.